Below are 23 T cell receptor delta chains sequenced from a single sample in a study of gamma-delta T cells after stem cell transplantation. TCRdb re-called the RT-PCR reads with CATT. Here the sample spans thousands of delta-chain clones, roughly 5.1% being singletons. Material: gamma-delta T cells. These receptor sequences come from a human donor. It is not recorded whose cells these are; they may come from a transplant donor.

This clone is classed as large. Other DNA sequences in this sample translate to the same CDR3. The CDR3 loop is CACDTVAGGTLDKLIF. The CDR3 nucleotides read TGTGCCTGTGACACCGTCGCTGGGGGTACTCTCGATAAACTCATCTTT. This rearrangement joins TRDV2 to TRDJ1; TRDD3 agrees at 7 bases. Germline CDR1 and CDR2: GEAIGNYY and EKD. This CDR3 spans 16 amino acids. V shed 0 bases and J 4 bases; nucleotides not matched to a gene: 10.

Remarks on this clone: A far larger clone is one nucleotide away, so this likely arose from a read error. The V and J genes are TRDV2 and TRDJ1; TRDD3 is a possible D gene (5 bases). Germline values: CDR1 GEAIGNYY, CDR2 EKD. CDR3 length: 14 amino acids. CDR3 residues: CACGTVTGTDKLIF. CDR3 sequence (DNA): TGTGCCTGTGGCACCGTTACTGGAACCGATAAACTCATCTTT.

This clone is large by share. This chain connects TRDV2 to TRDJ1; no firm D call. The length of the CDR3 is 14 residues. Germline values: CDR1 GEAIGNYY, CDR2 EKD. The V gene lost 0 bases and the J gene lost 3 bases, with 10 bases spanning the gap. This chain's CDR3 is CACDTLSAADKLIF. The CDR3 DNA sequence: TGTGCCTGTGACACCCTCTCGGCGGCCGATAAACTCATCTTT.

Comment on this clone: With only one base between it and a far larger clone, this is likely a read error. The chain uses TRDV2 and TRDJ1; 7 bases align to TRDD3. Germline CDR1 reads GEAIGNYY; CDR2 reads EKD. V dropped 3 bases and J dropped 4; count of bases not matched to a gene: 19. The CDR3 runs to 18 residues. The CDR3 sequence: CACDAVSGGPPLGDKLIF. The CDR3 nucleotides are TGTGCCTGTGACGCCGTGTCTGGGGGTCCCCCTCTGGGCGATAAACTCATCTTT.

This clone appeared a few times. With a much larger clone just one base away, this may be a read error. The CDR3: CACDAVGDAHTDKLIF. The CDR3 nucleotides read TGTGCCTGTGACGCCGTGGGGGATGCCCACACCGATAAACTCATCTTT. This sequence joins TRDV2 and TRDJ1, with 8 bases that match TRDD3. Germline CDR1 and CDR2: GEAIGNYY and EKD. V lost 3 bases, J lost 0 bases, and 8 bases stayed unmatched. The CDR3 extends over 16 amino acids.

In the case of this clone: A far larger clone lies a single base away; this is likely a read error. This chain connects TRDV2 to TRDJ1; no clear D. The CDR3 runs to 15 residues. Germline assignment: CDR1 GEAIGNYY and CDR2 EKD. The CDR3 coding sequence is TGTGCCTGTGGCACCGTTGGGTCGAAAGGTGGTAAACTCATCTTT. Protein: CACGTVGSKGGKLIF.

This clone has just a few counts. TCRdb lists the protein of a much larger clone for this DNA, which differs at residue 10, so this is likely a read error; the protein given here is translated from the DNA itself. This sequence joins TRDV2 and TRDJ1; TRDD3 matches 9 bases. The V and J ends lost 0 bases and 3 bases, in that order; junction bases with no gene match: 16. There are 19 residues in the CDR3. Per the germline V gene, CDR1 is GEAIGNYY and CDR2 is EKD. The CDR3 spells CACDTVRGIPSTWADKLIF. The CDR3 DNA reads as TGTGCCTGTGACACCGTAAGGGGGATACCTTCAACTTGGGCCGATAAACTCATCTTT.

In its sample, this clone was seen a few times. TCRdb shows a much larger clone's protein in place of this DNA's translation, and the two differ at residue 10, likely through a read error; the protein shown is translated from the DNA. V and J are TRDV2 and TRDJ1; a weak D match, TRDD2 (6 bases). Germline V CDR1 and CDR2: GEAIGNYY, EKD. Between the trimmed V and J ends, which lost 3 bases and 5 bases, there was a span of 21 bases. This CDR3 is 16 amino acids long. In DNA, the CDR3 is TGTGCCTGTGACCCCCTCCCTTCCCGGGTACCTGATAAACTCATCTTT. As protein: CACDPLPSRVPDKLIF.

In its sample, this clone is medium-sized. The chain uses TRDV2 and TRDJ1; 7 bases are a match to TRDD3. The CDR3 sequence is 16 residues long. The V gene's germline CDR1 is GEAIGNYY and CDR2 EKD. Trimming at V came to 4 bases and at J to 0 bases, leaving 10 bases not matched to a gene. In nucleotides, the CDR3 is TGTGCCTGTGATCTACTGGGGACCCTGTACACCGATAAACTCATCTTT. This encodes CACDLLGTLYTDKLIF.

This clone was detected only a few times. A read error likely explains this, since a far larger clone differs by one base. The sample has other DNA sequences that encode this CDR3 too. This chain links TRDV2 with TRDJ1; no clear D. Trimming stripped 7 bases from V and 8 bases from J, with 19 bases between. CDR1 and CDR2 (germline): GEAIGNYY, EKD. The CDR3 runs to 13 residues. The CDR3 DNA reads as TGTGCCTGCGACCACTTGGACGGGCGAAAACTCATCTTT. Its protein product is CACDHLDGRKLIF.

This clone has more than one count but fewer than ten. With only one base between it and a far larger clone, this is likely a read error. Distinct nucleotide sequences in the sample also encode this CDR3. The CDR3 coding sequence is TGTGCCTGCGACCTTTTAAGATCTCGAGGACTGGGGGACCCGAAGAACACCGATAAACTCATCTTT. Translating gives CACDLLRSRGLGDPKNTDKLIF. The J gene is TRDJ1, the V gene TRDV2; 9 nucleotides match TRDD3. With V trimmed by 7 bases and J by 0 bases, 29 bases remained unmatched. CDR3 length: 22 amino acids. Germline loops: CDR1 GEAIGNYY, CDR2 EKD.

On this clone itself: Other nucleotide sequences in the sample specify the same CDR3. The chain employs TRDV2 and TRDJ1; TRDD3 agrees at 9 bases. Germline V CDR1 and CDR2: GEAIGNYY, EKD. CDR3 size: 15 residues. V gave up 3 bases and J gave up 0 bases; unmatched junction bases: 4. CDR3 nucleotide sequence: TGTGCCTGTGACCTACTGGGGGAATACACCGATAAACTCATCTTT. This translates into CACDLLGEYTDKLIF.

On this clone itself: TCRdb assigns this DNA the protein of a much larger clone, which departs from its translation at residue 12; this likely reflects a read error, and the protein shown comes from translating the DNA. The chain recombines TRDV2 with TRDJ1; 10 nucleotides align to TRDD3. CDR1 is GEAIGNYY and CDR2 is EKD in the germline V gene. The CDR3 has 15 residues. The CDR3 loop reads CACDPVGDTTDRLIF. The CDR3 nucleotides read TGTGCCTGTGACCCGGTGGGGGATACCACCGATAGACTCATCTTT.

This clone is large (0.1 to 1%) within its sample. Other nucleotide sequences from this sample produce the same CDR3. The chain has TRDV2 and TRDJ3, with no clear D. V lost 3 bases to trimming and J lost 0 bases, with 8 bases between them. The CDR3 is 16 residues long. Germline lookup yields CDR1 GEAIGNYY and CDR2 EKD. CDR3 in amino acids: CACDPVSSWDTRQMFF. The DNA of the CDR3 is TGTGCCTGTGACCCGGTGAGCTCCTGGGACACCCGACAGATGTTTTTC.

This clone has more than one count but fewer than ten. The protein TCRdb lists belongs to a much larger clone and differs from this DNA's translation at residue 4, which points to a read error; the protein shown is made from the DNA. The J gene is TRDJ2, the V gene TRDV2, with 13 bases fitting TRDD3. Germline values: CDR1 GEAIGNYY, CDR2 EKD. This CDR3 has 19 amino acids. CDR3 in amino acids: CACGTLLGDTRGVTAQLFF. DNA of the CDR3: TGTGCCTGTGGCACCCTACTGGGGGATACGCGGGGTGTGACAGCACAACTCTTCTTT.

To note about this clone: The mismatch at residue 5 between this DNA's translation and the TCRdb protein of a much larger clone likely reflects a read error; the protein shown is translated from the DNA. The chain is built from TRDV2 and TRDJ1; 8 positions match TRDD3. In germline, CDR1 is GEAIGNYY, CDR2 EKD. Trimming cost V 4 bases and J 0 bases; bases outside gene matches: 12. There are 17 residues in the CDR3. CDR3 residues: CACDFLLGGWDTDKLIF. The CDR3 DNA reads as TGTGCCTGTGATTTCTTACTGGGGGGATGGGACACCGATAAACTCATCTTT.

This clone was seen more than once but under ten times. Possible read error: a much larger clone is one base away. Other DNA sequences in the same sample also yield this CDR3. This sequence joins TRDV2 and TRDJ1, with TRDD3 matching 9 bases. The CDR3 contains 19 residues. From germline, CDR1 is GEAIGNYY and CDR2 EKD. The DNA of the CDR3 is TGTGCCTGTGACACCGTAAGGGGGATACTTCCAACTTGGACCGATAAACTTATCTTT. Amino acid sequence: CACDTVRGILPTWTDKLIF.

This clone is medium-sized by share. This likely stems from a read error, as it lies one base from a far larger clone. The chain uses TRDV2 and TRDJ1; TRDD3 aligns across 7 bases. The germline V gene encodes CDR1 GEAIGNYY and CDR2 EKD. There are 15 residues in the CDR3. The CDR3 DNA follows: TGTGCCTGTGACAAATTGGGGGAATACACCGATAAACCCATCTTT. Translated, it gives CACDKLGEYTDKPIF.

This clone showed up just a few times. A far larger clone differs by one base, so this is likely a read error. The same CDR3 arises from other DNA sequences in this sample as well. The chain has TRDV2 and TRDJ1, with TRDD3 identical over 7 bases. CDR1 is GEAIGNYY, CDR2 EKD, per germline. CDR3 length: 18 amino acids. V was pared by 0 bases and J by 1 base, with 13 bases of the junction left unmatched. CDR3: CACDTLHRTGGSTDKLIF. Here the CDR3 DNA reads TGTGCCTGTGACACCCTCCACCGTACCGGGGGATCCACCGATAAACTCATCTTT.

Regarding this clone: This likely stems from a read error, as it lies one base from a far larger clone. Distinct nucleotide sequences in the sample also encode this CDR3. The chain links TRDV2 to TRDJ1; D not resolved. CDR3 size: 15 residues. Germline loops: CDR1 GEAIGNYY, CDR2 EKD. Trimming left V 0 bases short and J 0 bases short, with 10 bases between. Here the CDR3 DNA reads TGTGCCTGTGACACCGTCGGAAGGTACACCGATAAACTCATCTTT. Amino acid sequence: CACDTVGRYTDKLIF.

This clone showed up just a few times. A far more abundant clone sits one base away, making this likely a read error. Other DNA sequences in this sample translate to the same CDR3. The CDR3 reads CACDTLGGEPTDKLIF. The CDR3 DNA reads TGTGCCTGTGACACTCTTGGGGGGGAGCCCACCGATAAACTCATCTTT. The genes are TRDV2 and TRDJ1; tentative D call: TRDD3 (6 bases). This CDR3 spans 16 amino acids. V lost 1 base and J lost 1, with 15 bases in between. Germline CDR1 is GEAIGNYY and CDR2 is EKD.

Worth noting for this clone: This sequence is one base from a far larger clone and is likely a read error. The chain recombines TRDV2 with TRDJ1; the match to TRDD2 covers 9 bases. Germline values: CDR1 GEAIGNYY, CDR2 EKD. CDR3 length: 23 residues. Trimming at V came to 5 bases and at J to 0 bases, leaving 30 bases not matched to a gene. CDR3 bases: TGTGCCTGTGGCTTACTACGTGCCCTTCCTACGGTGGCTCTGGGGATGGACACCGATAAACTCATCTTT. It codes for CACGLLRALPTVALGMDTDKLIF.

Regarding this clone: This may stem from a read error, because a much larger clone lies one nucleotide away. The same CDR3 is also encoded by other DNA sequences in this sample. The chain uses TRDV2 and TRDJ1; TRDD3 aligns across 10 bases. The trim removed 0 bases at V and 2 bases at J, leaving 17 bases unmatched. CDR1 GEAIGNYY and CDR2 EKD come from the germline V gene. The CDR3 has 20 amino acids. The CDR3 nucleotides are TGTGCCTGTGACACCCTTCCTACGGGGGATACGCGGGTTGGAACCGATAAACTCATCTTT. Protein: CACDTLPTGDTRVGTDKLIF.